A selection of T cell receptor beta chains follows, all from one sample in a study of neurological immune-mediated disorders. One entry per CDR3 protein, called by TCRdb with MiXCR from the 5' RACE reads. The data hold almost 85,000 distinct CDR3 sequences, with 2.5% to 3% observed a single time. Sample: PBMCs. The receptors derive from a woman under 40 with multiple sclerosis. Each CDR3 is given with its conserved first and last residue. A D gene is named only where the DNA matches it firmly. Expanded clones are given a class, and other clones once, few, many or no size at all.

v_call	clone_size	d_call	cdr3_length	j_call	cdr3_nt	cdr3_aa
TRBV12-3/TRBV12-4	many	NA	14	TRBJ1-3	TGTGCCAGCAGTTTTCTCGCCGTTGGAAACACCATATATTTT	CASSFLAVGNTIYF
TRBV20-1	many	NA	12	TRBJ1-1	TGCAGTGCTAGAGTGGCGGGGGCAGCGGCTTTCTTT	CSARVAGAAAFF
TRBV19	many	NA	14	TRBJ2-1	TGTGCCAGTAGTCCCCTAACTAGTTACAATGAGCAGTTCTTC	CASSPLTSYNEQFF
TRBV20-1	many	NA	14	TRBJ2-5	TGCAGTGCTAGAGATGCAGGACGCCAAGAGACCCAGTACTTC	CSARDAGRQETQYF
TRBV3-1	many	NA	13	TRBJ1-3	TGTGCCAGCGGCGCCCACTCTGGAAACACCATATATTTT	CASGAHSGNTIYF
TRBV5-1	many	NA	18	TRBJ2-1	TGCGCCAGCAGCTTGGCAGGGGGCGGGAGCAAGACCTACAATGAGCAGTTCTTC	CASSLAGGGSKTYNEQFF
TRBV18	NA	TRBD1	21	TRBJ2-2	TGTGCCAGCTCACTATTAACCGGGACAGGGAATCTAGCGCGCAACACCGGGGAGCTGTTTTTT	CASSLLTGTGNLARNTGELFF
TRBV5-1	many	TRBD1	14	TRBJ2-7	TGCGCCAGCAGCTTACAGGGGATAATCTACGAGCAGTACTTC	CASSLQGIIYEQYF
TRBV20-1	many	NA	13	TRBJ1-3	TGCAGTGCTGCCCTTAATCGTGGAAACACCATATATTTT	CSAALNRGNTIYF
TRBV7-2	many	NA	14	TRBJ1-5	TGTGCCAGCAGCTCAAACAGGGCTAATCAGCCCCAGCATTTT	CASSSNRANQPQHF
TRBV7-2	many	TRBD1	14	TRBJ1-2	TGTGCCAGCAGCTTGACAGGGTTTGGGGATGGCTACACCTTC	CASSLTGFGDGYTF
TRBV6-5	many	NA	14	TRBJ1-1	TGTGCCAGCAGTTATGGGGTCCCGAACACTGAAGCTTTCTTT	CASSYGVPNTEAFF
TRBV6-6	many	TRBD2	20	TRBJ2-4	TGTGCCAGCACCTCCATAACCGGGACTAGCGGGACTGGCGTCAAAAACATTCAGTACTTC	CASTSITGTSGTGVKNIQYF
TRBV5-1	many	NA	14	TRBJ2-1	TGCGCCAGCAGCTTGGGACTGAAGATCAATGAGCAGTTCTTC	CASSLGLKINEQFF